The rows below give T cell receptor beta chains drawn from one sample of a study of PD-1 blockade in classical Hodgkin lymphoma. TCRdb's table, derived via immunoSEQ multiplex PCR, lists solely in-frame clones and lacks some. This table holds roughly 12,000 clones, around 80% found once. The specimen was CD8+ T cells from blood, collected at baseline. These TCRs come from a human donor with classical Hodgkin lymphoma. Each CDR3 is given with its conserved first and last residue.

V gene: TRBV5-6; J gene: TRBJ1-1; CDR3 protein: CASSPPLNTEAFF
V gene: TRBV7-2; J gene: TRBJ1-1; CDR3 protein: CASSLVVYTGVTEAFF
V gene: TRBV4-3; J gene: TRBJ2-5; CDR3 protein: CASSPRYFGETQYF
V gene: TRBV30; J gene: TRBJ2-3; CDR3 protein: CAWSPGLAGPTDTQYF
V gene: TRBV2; J gene: TRBJ2-1; CDR3 protein: CASGTAGVAPYNEQFF
V gene: TRBV9; J gene: TRBJ1-1; CDR3 protein: CASSVGQGAWVNTEAFF
V gene: TRBV9; J gene: TRBJ2-3; CDR3 protein: CASSVGVTSGREYF
V gene: TRBV4-3; J gene: TRBJ2-1; CDR3 protein: CASRGGVEASYNEQFF
V gene: TRBV4-3; J gene: TRBJ1-3; CDR3 protein: CASSQETGTGQFSGNTIYF
V gene: TRBV7-9; J gene: TRBJ2-1; CDR3 protein: CASRGTSGGFWDNEQFF
V gene: TRBV27; J gene: TRBJ2-1; CDR3 protein: CASSSGTSGNNEQFF
V gene: TRBV9; J gene: TRBJ2-1; CDR3 protein: CASSVSDEQFF
V gene: TRBV10-2; J gene: TRBJ2-7; CDR3 protein: CATGDGESSYEQYF
V gene: TRBV21-1; J gene: TRBJ2-7; CDR3 protein: CASSKGPSPYEQYF
V gene: TRBV28; J gene: TRBJ1-6; CDR3 protein: CASSLKVPYNSPLHF
V gene: TRBV4-2; J gene: TRBJ2-3; CDR3 protein: CASSQDGDTQYF
V gene: TRBV25-1; J gene: TRBJ1-1; CDR3 protein: CASSFRGSRNTEAFF
V gene: TRBV11-2; J gene: TRBJ2-5; CDR3 protein: CASSRVGETQYF
V gene: TRBV7-6; J gene: TRBJ1-2; CDR3 protein: CASSLIWYRGSNYGYTF
V gene: TRBV28; J gene: TRBJ2-6; CDR3 protein: CASSPTIVRTSGANVLTF
V gene: TRBV19; J gene: TRBJ1-5; CDR3 protein: CASSPPGTALNQPQHF
V gene: TRBV7-2; J gene: TRBJ1-1; CDR3 protein: CASSLGVTEAFF
V gene: TRBV19; J gene: TRBJ1-5; CDR3 protein: CASRSAGTGYNQPQHF
V gene: TRBV6-5; J gene: TRBJ1-1; CDR3 protein: CASSYSGGMNTEAFF
V gene: TRBV18; J gene: TRBJ1-4; CDR3 protein: CASSPRDRLSEKLFF
V gene: TRBV13; J gene: TRBJ1-1; CDR3 protein: CASSLGDVLTEAFF
V gene: TRBV27; J gene: TRBJ1-1; CDR3 protein: CASSLRGQGEAFF
V gene: TRBV6-6; J gene: TRBJ2-1; CDR3 protein: CASSGRDDEQFF
V gene: TRBV28; J gene: TRBJ2-2; CDR3 protein: CASSLFKRITGELFF
V gene: TRBV30; J gene: TRBJ1-4; CDR3 protein: CAWSVGGTFTGTNEKLFF
V gene: TRBV11-3; J gene: TRBJ2-1; CDR3 protein: CASSLGLAGADNEQFF
V gene: TRBV19; J gene: TRBJ1-1; CDR3 protein: CASSIPTEAFF
V gene: TRBV5-4; J gene: TRBJ2-1; CDR3 protein: CASSSPPNEQFF
V gene: TRBV9; J gene: TRBJ2-5; CDR3 protein: CASSVGLSAGLGETQYF
V gene: TRBV5-8; J gene: TRBJ2-7; CDR3 protein: CASSRDYLEQYF
V gene: TRBV6-6; J gene: TRBJ2-7; CDR3 protein: CASGMGTGIYEQYF
V gene: TRBV6-6; J gene: TRBJ2-3; CDR3 protein: CASTSGQPLDTQYF
V gene: TRBV2; J gene: TRBJ1-1; CDR3 protein: CASSADSVNTEAFF
V gene: TRBV11-2; J gene: TRBJ2-1; CDR3 protein: CASSPPQRQVEQFF
V gene: TRBV4-3; J gene: TRBJ1-1; CDR3 protein: CASSPGRMNTEAFF
V gene: TRBV4-2; J gene: TRBJ2-1; CDR3 protein: CASSQGGNEQFF
V gene: TRBV4-1; J gene: TRBJ1-1; CDR3 protein: CASSQDREAFF
V gene: TRBV5-6; J gene: TRBJ1-6; CDR3 protein: CASSFQGYSPLHF
V gene: TRBV11-3; J gene: TRBJ2-5; CDR3 protein: CASSDPAQGEETQYF
V gene: TRBV2; J gene: TRBJ2-2; CDR3 protein: CASRHGDSNTGELFF
V gene: TRBV9; J gene: TRBJ2-5; CDR3 protein: CASSVAPREGETQYF
V gene: TRBV5-1; J gene: TRBJ2-3; CDR3 protein: CASSLVAGVVTDTQYF
V gene: TRBV14; J gene: TRBJ2-7; CDR3 protein: CASSPTGREQYF
V gene: TRBV13; J gene: TRBJ1-4; CDR3 protein: CASSRQGGGEKLFF
V gene: TRBV7-9; J gene: TRBJ1-2; CDR3 protein: CASSLKGRPDQYF
V gene: TRBV7-9; J gene: TRBJ1-1; CDR3 protein: CASSHRGGGSAFF
V gene: TRBV7-9; J gene: TRBJ1-2; CDR3 protein: CASSPVRGEWDYGYTF